This T cell receptor beta chain is from a study of blood T cell repertoires in COVID-19. Study-wide background: The study drew acute and convalescent COVID-19 samples from the United States, Italy and Spain. Sources were T cells, B-cell-depleted T cells, or PBMCs; the material itself was cDNA or gDNA.

Profiled with immunoSEQ multiplex PCR; TCRdb holds only in-frame clones, not every one. The repertoire holds fewer than 350,000 clones, about 89% seen once, with approximately 10% in the top ten. Germline V gene lookup returns CDR1 MNHEY and CDR2 SVGAGI. V lost 6 bases and J lost 4, with 7 bases in between. The CDR3 loop spans 12 amino acids. The gene calls are TRBV6-5 and TRBJ2-1, with D uncertain. The TCR was taken from a man aged 40-55 years with active or convalescent COVID-19. Sequencing was carried out using peripheral blood. CDR3 protein: CASSLLYNEQFF. The CDR3 DNA is TGTGCCAGCAGCCTGTTATACAATGAGCAGTTCTTC.